This T cell receptor beta chain was found in a study of cytomegalovirus exposure and HLA in healthy donors. CDR3 length: 14 residues. The germline V and J ends were trimmed by 1 base and 6 bases, with 13 bases remaining between them. The germline gives CDR1 LNHDA, CDR2 SQIVND (reference sequence). The study ran its PCR with 60 Vbeta and 13 Jbeta primers. Only in-frame clones appear in the TCRdb table, and some are missing; sequencing was by immunoSEQ multiplex PCR. The table lists roughly 88,000 clones. As for this clone: What it binds is unknown.

General study results and limits: Later work associated 16,951 TCR beta sequences with HLA alleles at 0.05 false discovery rate. TCR beta sequences reportedly predicted most subjects' HLA-A and HLA-B alleles accurately.

The source is a man aged 50 or older in good health and CMV-seropositive. What was sequenced was PBMCs. The rearrangement uses TRBV19 and TRBJ2-7, with a tentative D call TRBD2 (5 bases). The CDR3 DNA follows: TGTGCCAGTAGTATAGGTCCGGGAACGGGCGAGCAGTACTTC. This codes for CASSIGPGTGEQYF.